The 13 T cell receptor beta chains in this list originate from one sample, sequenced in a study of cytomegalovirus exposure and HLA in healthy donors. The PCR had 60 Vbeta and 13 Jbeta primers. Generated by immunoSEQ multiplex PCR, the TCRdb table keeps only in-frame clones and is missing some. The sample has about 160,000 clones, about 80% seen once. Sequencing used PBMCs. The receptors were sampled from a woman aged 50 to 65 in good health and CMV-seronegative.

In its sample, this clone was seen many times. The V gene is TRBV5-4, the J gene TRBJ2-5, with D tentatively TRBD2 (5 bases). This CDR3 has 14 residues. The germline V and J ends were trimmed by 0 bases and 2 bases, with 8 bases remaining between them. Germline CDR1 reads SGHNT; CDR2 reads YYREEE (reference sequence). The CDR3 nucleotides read TGTGCCAGCAGCTTGGACGGGGAGCAAGAGACCCAGTACTTC. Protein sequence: CASSLDGEQETQYF.

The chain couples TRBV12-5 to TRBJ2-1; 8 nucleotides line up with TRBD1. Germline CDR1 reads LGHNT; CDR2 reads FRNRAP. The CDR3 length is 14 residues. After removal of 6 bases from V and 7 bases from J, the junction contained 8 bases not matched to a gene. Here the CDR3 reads CASGLGQGPNEQFF. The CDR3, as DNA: TGTGCTAGTGGGCTCGGACAGGGTCCAAATGAGCAGTTCTTC.

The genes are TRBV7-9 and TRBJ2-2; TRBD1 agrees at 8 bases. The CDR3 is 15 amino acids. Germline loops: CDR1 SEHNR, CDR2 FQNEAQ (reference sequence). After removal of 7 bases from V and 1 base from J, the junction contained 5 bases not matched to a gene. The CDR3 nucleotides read TGTGCCAGCAACCCCGGACAGGGGAACACCGGGGAGCTGTTTTTT. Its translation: CASNPGQGNTGELFF.

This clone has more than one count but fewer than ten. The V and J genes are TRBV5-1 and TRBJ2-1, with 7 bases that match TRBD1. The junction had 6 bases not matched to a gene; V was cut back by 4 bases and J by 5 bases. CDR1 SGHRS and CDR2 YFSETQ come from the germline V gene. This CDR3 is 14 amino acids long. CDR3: CASSEGQLNNEQFF. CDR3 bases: TGCGCCAGCAGCGAGGGACAGCTCAACAATGAGCAGTTCTTC. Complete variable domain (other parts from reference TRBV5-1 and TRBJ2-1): KAGVTQTPRYLIKTRGQQVTLSCSPISGHRSVSWYQQTPGQGLQFLFEYFSETQRNKGNFPGRFSGRQFSNSRSEMNVSTLELGDSALYLCASSEGQLNNEQFFGPGTRLTVL.

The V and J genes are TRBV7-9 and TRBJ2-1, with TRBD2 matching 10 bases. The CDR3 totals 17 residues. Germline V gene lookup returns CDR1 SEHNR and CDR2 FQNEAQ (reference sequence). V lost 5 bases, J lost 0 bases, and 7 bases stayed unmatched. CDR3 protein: CASSGTTSGHSYNEQFF. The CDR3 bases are TGTGCCAGCAGCGGGACGACTAGCGGGCACTCCTACAATGAGCAGTTCTTC.

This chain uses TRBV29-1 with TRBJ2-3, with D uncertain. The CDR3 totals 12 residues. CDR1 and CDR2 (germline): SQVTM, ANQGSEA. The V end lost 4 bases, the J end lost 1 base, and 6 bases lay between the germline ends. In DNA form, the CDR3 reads TGCAGCGTTGCCCAGGGCACAGATACGCAGTATTTT. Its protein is CSVAQGTDTQYF.

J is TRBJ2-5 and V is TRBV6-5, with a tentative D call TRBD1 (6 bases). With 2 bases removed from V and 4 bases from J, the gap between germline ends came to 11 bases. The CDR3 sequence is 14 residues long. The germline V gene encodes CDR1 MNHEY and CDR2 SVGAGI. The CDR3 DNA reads TGTGCCAGCAGTTACGCAGGGGTAGGAGAGACCCAGTACTTC. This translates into CASSYAGVGETQYF.

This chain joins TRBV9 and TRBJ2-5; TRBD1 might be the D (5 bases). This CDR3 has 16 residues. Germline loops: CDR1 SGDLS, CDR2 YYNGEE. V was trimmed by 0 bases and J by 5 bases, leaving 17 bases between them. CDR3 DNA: TGTGCCAGCAGCGTAGGACCCCCGACAGTTTCCGAGACCCAGTACTTC. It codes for CASSVGPPTVSETQYF.

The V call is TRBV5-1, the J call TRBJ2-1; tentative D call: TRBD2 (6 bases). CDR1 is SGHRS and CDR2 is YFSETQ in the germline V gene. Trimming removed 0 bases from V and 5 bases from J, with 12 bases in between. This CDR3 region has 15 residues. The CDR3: CASSLGGGMDNEQFF. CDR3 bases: TGCGCCAGCAGCTTGGGTGGAGGGATGGACAATGAGCAGTTCTTC.

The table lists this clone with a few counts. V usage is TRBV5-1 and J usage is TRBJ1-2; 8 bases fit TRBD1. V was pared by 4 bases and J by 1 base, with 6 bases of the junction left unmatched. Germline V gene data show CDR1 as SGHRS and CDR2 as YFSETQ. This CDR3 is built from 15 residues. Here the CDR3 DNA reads TGCGCCAGCAGCACGGGGACAGGCCTTAACTATGGCTACACCTTC. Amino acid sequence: CASSTGTGLNYGYTF.

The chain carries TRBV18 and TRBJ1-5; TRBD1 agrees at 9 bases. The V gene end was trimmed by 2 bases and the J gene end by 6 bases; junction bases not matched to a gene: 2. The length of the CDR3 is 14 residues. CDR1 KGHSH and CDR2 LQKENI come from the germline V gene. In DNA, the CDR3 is TGTGCCAGCTCACCAACGACAGGGGGTCAGCCCCAGCATTTT. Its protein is CASSPTTGGQPQHF.

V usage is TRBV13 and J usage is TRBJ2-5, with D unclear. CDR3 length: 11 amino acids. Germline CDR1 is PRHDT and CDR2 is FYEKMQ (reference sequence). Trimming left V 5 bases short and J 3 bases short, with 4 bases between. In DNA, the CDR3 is TGTGCCAGCAGCCACAAAGAGACCCAGTACTTC. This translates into CASSHKETQYF.

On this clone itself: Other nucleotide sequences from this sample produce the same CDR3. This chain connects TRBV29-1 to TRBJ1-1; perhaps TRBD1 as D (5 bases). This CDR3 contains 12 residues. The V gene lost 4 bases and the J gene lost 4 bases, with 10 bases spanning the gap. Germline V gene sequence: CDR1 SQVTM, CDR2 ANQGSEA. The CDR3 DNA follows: TGCAGCGTTGTCCCAAGGGGCACTGAAGCTTTCTTT. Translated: CSVVPRGTEAFF.